A single sample is the source of the 21 T cell receptor beta chains below, sequenced in a study of cytomegalovirus exposure and HLA in healthy donors. 60 Vbeta and 13 Jbeta primers were used in PCR. This table comes from immunoSEQ multiplex PCR, and its TCRdb copy is limited to in-frame clones, with some not included. The sample lists some 140,000 clones; approximately 72% were seen once. The sample taken for sequencing was PBMCs. All receptors derive from a man aged 18 to 30 in good health and CMV-seronegative.

This chain links TRBV11-2 with TRBJ2-3, with TRBD1 as a possible D gene (6 bases). Deletions cut 0 bases from V and 4 bases from J, with 14 bases between. This CDR3 has 16 residues. Germline V CDR1 and CDR2: SGHAT, FQNNGV. The CDR3 reads CASSLDPGAGADTQYF. The CDR3 DNA sequence: TGTGCCAGCAGCTTAGATCCAGGGGCGGGCGCAGATACGCAGTATTTT.

This chain connects TRBV2 to TRBJ2-7; D is ambiguous. The CDR3 sequence is 15 residues long. The V gene's germline CDR1 is SNHLY and CDR2 FYNNEI. V was trimmed by 1 base and J by 4 bases, leaving 14 bases between them. The CDR3 region has the DNA TGTGCCAGCAGTGAAGTTCCGTCTTTGGCTTACGAGCAGTACTTC. Its protein product is CASSEVPSLAYEQYF. Drawing the rest from reference TRBV2 and TRBJ2-7, the complete variable domain is EPEVTQTPSHQVTQMGQEVILRCVPISNHLYFYWYRQILGQKVEFLVSFYNNEISEKSEIFDDQFSVERPDGSNFTLKIRSTKLEDSAMYFCASSEVPSLAYEQYFGPGTRLTVT.

This chain links TRBV9 with TRBJ1-3, with no clear D. The CDR3 sequence is 15 residues long. Trimming cost V 4 bases and J 0 bases, with 11 bases left between them. Germline V gene sequence: CDR1 SGDLS, CDR2 YYNGEE. Here the CDR3 reads CASSLDTNSGNTIYF. CDR3 in DNA: TGTGCCAGCAGCCTCGACACGAACTCTGGAAACACCATATATTTT. Supplemented by reference TRBV9 and TRBJ1-3, the full variable domain reads DSGVTQTPKHLITATGQRVTLRCSPRSGDLSVYWYQQSLDQGLQFLIQYYNGEERAKGNILERFSAQQFPDLHSELNLSSLELGDSALYFCASSLDTNSGNTIYFGEGSWLTVV.

The V gene is TRBV6-1, the J gene TRBJ1-1, with 10 bases fitting TRBD1. V was clipped by 2 bases and J by 1 base; unmatched bases: 10. The germline V gene encodes CDR1 MNHNS and CDR2 SASEGT. This CDR3 comprises 18 residues. The CDR3 loop is CASSEFLMRQGANTEAFF. The CDR3 region has the DNA TGTGCCAGCAGTGAATTTCTGATGAGACAGGGGGCGAACACTGAAGCTTTCTTT.

The table lists this clone with a few counts. The chain combines TRBV7-2 with TRBJ2-1, with a possible D match to TRBD1 (6 bases). Germline V CDR1 and CDR2: SGHTA, FQGNSA. Trimming removed 7 bases from V and 2 bases from J, with 15 bases in between. CDR3 size: 15 residues. CDR3: CASTPQTGPYNEQFF. As DNA, the CDR3 is TGTGCCAGCACCCCCCAGACAGGTCCCTACAATGAGCAGTTCTTC. The variable domain in full, with the rest retrieved from reference TRBV7-2 and TRBJ2-1, is GAGVSQSPSNKVTEKGKDVELRCDPISGHTALYWYRQSLGQGLEFLIYFQGNSAPDKSGLPSDRFSAERTGGSVSTLTIQRTQQEDSAVYLCASTPQTGPYNEQFFGPGTRLTVL.

In DNA form, the CDR3 reads TGTGCCAGCAGCCGTCGATTAAATGACCCGACTCAAACTGGCTACACCTTC. Protein sequence: CASSRRLNDPTQTGYTF. V is TRBV27 and J is TRBJ1-2; no firm D call. Looked up from germline, CDR1 is MNHEY and CDR2 is SMNVEV (reference sequence). V gave up 6 bases and J gave up 7 bases, with 27 bases separating them. The CDR3 covers 17 residues.

The V call is TRBV7-3, the J call TRBJ2-3, with D possibly TRBD2 on 6 matching bases. CDR3 length: 14 amino acids. Germline values: CDR1 SGHTA, CDR2 FQGTGA. The V and J ends lost 2 bases and 0 bases respectively, with 6 bases between them. CDR3 sequence reads: CASSLAGSTDTQYF. Here the CDR3 DNA reads TGTGCCAGCAGCTTAGCGGGGAGCACAGATACGCAGTATTTT.

The V and J genes are TRBV7-6 and TRBJ1-1; no clear D. Germline-derived CDR1 and CDR2 are SGHVS and FNYEAQ. CDR3 length: 11 residues. V was pared by 4 bases and J by 2 bases, with 2 bases between. DNA for the CDR3: TGTGCCAGCAGCTCAAACACTGAAGCTTTCTTT. It encodes CASSSNTEAFF. Full variable domain (outside the CDR3, taken from reference TRBV7-6 and TRBJ1-1): GAGVSQSPRYKVTKRGQDVALRCDPISGHVSLYWYRQALGQGPEFLTYFNYEAQQDKSGLPNDRFSAERPEGSISTLTIQRTEQRDSAMYRCASSSNTEAFFGQGTRLTVV.

A word on this clone: The junction does not match germline at one end; this may be a read error. V usage is TRBV7-7 and J usage is TRBJ2-7; D remains ambiguous. CDR1 is SSHAT and CDR2 is FNYEAQ in the germline V gene (reference sequence). The CDR3 has 14 amino acids. The CDR3 protein is CASSLSSVSREQYF. The DNA for the CDR3 is TGTGCTAGCAGCTTAAGTTCTGTGAGTCGCGAGCAGTACTTC.

The chain employs TRBV29-1 and TRBJ1-2, with D possibly being TRBD1 (6 bases). The germline gives CDR1 SQVTM, CDR2 ANQGSEA. V was trimmed by 4 bases and J by 4 bases, leaving 13 bases between them. This CDR3 contains 13 residues. This chain's CDR3 is CSVVRTATYGYTF. The CDR3 region has the DNA TGCAGCGTTGTCAGGACAGCAACCTATGGCTACACCTTC.

The chain uses TRBV2 and TRBJ2-2; TRBD1 aligns across 9 bases. Losses at the gene ends were 6 bases for V and 3 bases for J; bases not matched to a gene: 8. Per germline, CDR1 SNHLY and CDR2 FYNNEI. This CDR3 is built from 16 residues. CDR3 nucleotides: TGTGCCAGCAGGATTAGGGACAGGGTGTACACCGGGGAGCTGTTTTTT. It yields the protein CASRIRDRVYTGELFF.

The chain couples TRBV27 to TRBJ1-1; D is unclear. Germline values: CDR1 MNHEY, CDR2 SMNVEV (reference sequence). The CDR3 contains 15 residues. V lost 7 bases to trimming and J lost 5 bases, with 20 bases between them. CDR3 loop: CASNALPPGDTEAFF. CDR3 in DNA: TGTGCCAGCAATGCACTCCCTCCCGGGGATACTGAAGCTTTCTTT.

The CDR3 DNA reads TGTGCCAGCTCACCGGTCCATACTGAAAGCCTGAACACTGAAGCTTTCTTT. Translating gives CASSPVHTESLNTEAFF. The V gene is TRBV18, the J gene TRBJ1-1; no clear D gene. Trimming left V 3 bases short and J 0 bases short, with 17 bases between. The CDR3 covers 17 residues. In germline, CDR1 is KGHSH, CDR2 LQKENI.

The chain is built from TRBV6-4 and TRBJ2-3; TRBD2 might be the D (6 bases). CDR1 and CDR2 (germline): MRHNA, SNTAGT. Deletions cut 4 bases from V and 4 bases from J, with 24 bases between. The CDR3 loop spans 18 amino acids. The CDR3 sequence: CASSAGGAGRPGADTQYF. The CDR3, as DNA: TGTGCCAGCAGTGCGGGCGGTGCGGGACGTCCTGGGGCAGATACGCAGTATTTT.

The V gene is TRBV7-9, the J gene TRBJ1-5; D is undetermined. CDR3 length: 14 residues. The V end was cut by 5 bases, the J end by 0 bases, with 8 bases between. Germline V lookup: CDR1 SEHNR, CDR2 FQNEAQ (reference sequence). The CDR3 loop is CASSPLSSNQPQHF. CDR3 bases: TGTGCCAGCAGCCCCCTAAGTAGCAATCAGCCCCAGCATTTT. Using reference TRBV7-9 and TRBJ1-5 for the parts outside the CDR3, the full variable domain is DTGVSQNPRHKITKRGQNVTFRCDPISEHNRLYWYRQTLGQGPEFLTYFQNEAQLEKSRLLSDRFSAERPKGSFSTLEIQRTEQGDSAMYLCASSPLSSNQPQHFGDGTRLSIL.

The chain employs TRBV6-5 and TRBJ1-4, with D tentatively TRBD1 (5 bases). CDR1 is MNHEY, CDR2 SVGAGI, per germline. The CDR3 is made up of 15 amino acids. V was trimmed by 5 bases and J by 6 bases, leaving 16 bases between them. The CDR3 protein is CASSPDSARYEKLFF. Written as DNA, the CDR3 is TGTGCCAGCAGTCCTGACAGCGCACGCTATGAAAAACTGTTTTTT.

The chain combines TRBV28 with TRBJ1-2; D is unresolved. The V end lost 5 bases, the J end lost 3 bases, and 4 bases lay between the germline ends. There are 11 residues in the CDR3. Germline loops: CDR1 MDHEN, CDR2 SYDVKM. CDR3 protein: CASSQYYGYTF. DNA for the CDR3: TGTGCCAGCAGTCAGTACTATGGCTACACCTTC.

The chain joins TRBV6-1 to TRBJ1-4; possibly TRBD1 for D (6 bases). From germline, CDR1 is MNHNS and CDR2 SASEGT. Trimming pared 4 bases from V and 4 bases from J, leaving 16 bases between. CDR3 length equals 16 residues. The CDR3 sequence is CASSGWTAVDNEKLFF. As DNA, the CDR3 is TGTGCCAGCAGTGGGTGGACAGCGGTCGATAATGAAAAACTGTTTTTT.

The chain combines TRBV2 with TRBJ2-5, with 8 positions matching TRBD1. The CDR3 length is 13 residues. V gave up 6 bases and J gave up 5 bases; unmatched junction bases: 5. CDR1 is SNHLY and CDR2 is FYNNEI in the germline V gene. The CDR3, as DNA: TGTGCCAGCAGAGACAGGGGCCTCGAGACCCAGTACTTC. Its translation is CASRDRGLETQYF.

The chain has TRBV27 and TRBJ2-7; 9 bases are a match to TRBD1. Germline CDR1 and CDR2: MNHEY and SMNVEV (reference sequence). V was clipped by 5 bases and J by 4 bases; unmatched bases: 9. This CDR3 has 15 residues. The CDR3 loop reads CASSPGQGRVYEQYV. CDR3 nucleotide sequence: TGTGCCAGCAGTCCGGGACAGGGAAGGGTTTACGAGCAGTACGTC.

The chain is built from TRBV15 and TRBJ2-7, with a tentative D call TRBD2 (5 bases). Between the trimmed V and J ends, which lost 3 bases and 0 bases, there was a span of 9 bases. The CDR3 spans 14 residues. Looked up from germline, CDR1 is LNHNV and CDR2 is YYDKDF (reference sequence). This chain's CDR3 is CATSSRRSSYEQYF. DNA of the CDR3: TGTGCCACCAGCAGTCGGAGGAGCTCCTACGAGCAGTACTTC.